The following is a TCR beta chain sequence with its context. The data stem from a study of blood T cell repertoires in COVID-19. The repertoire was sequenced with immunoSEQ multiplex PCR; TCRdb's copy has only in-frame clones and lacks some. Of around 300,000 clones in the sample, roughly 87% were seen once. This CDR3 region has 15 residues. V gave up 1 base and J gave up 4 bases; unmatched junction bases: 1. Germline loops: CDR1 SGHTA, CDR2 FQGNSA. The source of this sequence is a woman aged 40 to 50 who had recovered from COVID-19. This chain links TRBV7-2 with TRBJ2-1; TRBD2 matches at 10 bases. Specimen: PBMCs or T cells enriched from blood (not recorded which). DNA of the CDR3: TGTGCCAGCAGCTTAGAGCGGGGGGGTTACAATGAGCAGTTCTTC. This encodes CASSLERGGYNEQFF.